These T cell receptor beta chains were read from a single sample in a study of blood T cell repertoires in COVID-19. Method: immunoSEQ multiplex PCR; TCRdb's copy keeps in-frame clones and lacks some. The table includes around 340,000 clones, approximately 86% detected once. The sample comprised PBMCs or T cells enriched from blood (not recorded which). The receptors shown here come from a woman aged 35 to 49 with acute COVID-19. Both conserved end residues are part of each CDR3. D genes are given only for firm matches. Only part of the rows carry a size: once, few, many, or a class if the clone is expanded.

>.|14|.|TRBJ2-6|TRBV21-1
TGTGCCAGCAGCCCGGGGTCTGGGGCCAACGTCCTGACTTTC
CASSPGSGANVLTF
>TRBD1|16|.|TRBJ2-1|TRBV11-1
TGTGCCAGCAGCCCAAACTTCAGGGGGACGAAAAATGAGCAGTTCTTC
CASSPNFRGTKNEQFF
>.|14|.|TRBJ2-5|TRBV7-2
TGTGCCAGCAGCACGGATTTCGGGGGTGGGGCCCAGTACTTC
CASSTDFGGGAQYF
>.|15|.|TRBJ2-3|TRBV14
TGTGCCAGCAGCCAAGATCTCCTATTCCCAGATACGCAGTATTTT
CASSQDLLFPDTQYF
>TRBD1|15|.|TRBJ1-2|TRBV9
TGTGCCAGCACCGTACAGGGGGCCGAGGACTATGGCTACACCTTC
CASTVQGAEDYGYTF
>.|17|.|TRBJ1-3|TRBV19
TGTGCCAGTAGTATAGGTCTGGGCGAACCTCACGGAAACACCATATATTTT
CASSIGLGEPHGNTIYF
>.|15|.|TRBJ2-7|TRBV27
TGTGCCAGCAGCCCCAGCCTAGCGAGGAACTACGAGCAGTACTTC
CASSPSLARNYEQYF
>TRBD2|14|.|TRBJ2-2|TRBV5-1
TGCGCCAGCAGCTTTAGCGGGCACACCGGGGAGCTGTTTTTT
CASSFSGHTGELFF
>.|15|.|TRBJ1-6|TRBV7-3
TGTGCCAGCAGCTCCACTCCCTCCTATAATTCACCCCTCCACTTT
CASSSTPSYNSPLHF
>.|13|.|TRBJ2-3|TRBV11-1
TGTGCCAGCAGCTTCCGAAGACTGGATACGCAGTATTTT
CASSFRRLDTQYF
>TRBD1|15|few|TRBJ1-5|TRBV28
TGTGCCAGCAGACCCAGGGGGTATAGCAATCAGCCCCAGCATTTT
CASRPRGYSNQPQHF
>TRBD2|16|.|TRBJ2-3|TRBV27
TGTGCCAGCAGTTTAGTCCCGGGAGGTGCCACAGATACGCAGTATTTT
CASSLVPGGATDTQYF
>TRBD1|15|.|TRBJ2-1|TRBV7-3
TGTGCCAGCAGCCTTGGACAGGGGGCCTACAATGAGCAGTTCTTC
CASSLGQGAYNEQFF
>TRBD1|14|.|TRBJ1-1|TRBV7-2
TGTGCCAGCAGCCCCCAGGGGGGGAACACTGAAGCTTTCTTT
CASSPQGGNTEAFF
>TRBD1|15|.|TRBJ1-3|TRBV28
TGTGCCAGTCTCTACTCGACAGGGACAGGAAACACCATATATTTT
CASLYSTGTGNTIYF
>.|16|.|TRBJ2-3|TRBV5-5
TGTGCCAGCAGCCCCACCCCAGGGGTTAGCACAGATACGCAGTATTTT
CASSPTPGVSTDTQYF
>.|17|.|TRBJ1-4|TRBV6-2/TRBV6-3
TGTGCCAGCAGTGGGGGACAAGGGGATGCAACTAATGAAAAACTGTTTTTT
CASSGGQGDATNEKLFF
>TRBD2|18|few|TRBJ2-3|TRBV11-2
TGTGCCAGCAGCTTAGTGGGGACTAGCGGGGGAGTGGGAGATACGCAGTATTTT
CASSLVGTSGGVGDTQYF
>TRBD1|14|.|TRBJ2-7|TRBV27
TGTGCCAGCAGCGTGGGGGACAGGGTGTACGAGCAGTACTTC
CASSVGDRVYEQYF
>.|14|.|TRBJ1-2|TRBV6-2/TRBV6-3
TGTGCCAGCAGTTACTCTCGGGGAAGCAGCGGCTACACCTTC
CASSYSRGSSGYTF
>TRBD1|13|.|TRBJ1-1|TRBV19
TGTGCCAGTAGTATAGCGGGGACAGGAGAAGCTTTCTTT
CASSIAGTGEAFF
>.|13|.|TRBJ2-1|TRBV12-3/TRBV12-4
TGTGCCAGCAGTTTATCTCCCCCCTATGAGCAGTTCTTC
CASSLSPPYEQFF
>.|19|.|TRBJ2-2|TRBV15
TGTGCCACCAGCAGAGATAAGGGTGGTTGGACCACTAGCACCGGGGAGCTGTTTTTT
CATSRDKGGWTTSTGELFF
>.|15|.|TRBJ2-1|TRBV19
TGTGCCAGTAGTATTGGAGGGGAATCCTACAATGAGCAGTTCTTC
CASSIGGESYNEQFF
>TRBD1|17|few|TRBJ1-2|TRBV28
TGTGCCAGCAGTTCAGGGACAGGGCCTAGGTTTGACTATGGCTACACCTTC
CASSSGTGPRFDYGYTF
>TRBD1|18|.|TRBJ1-1|TRBV6-1
TGTGCCAGCAGTGAAGGGCGGGCAGGGGGATCCTATGAGGCTGAAGCTTTCTTT
CASSEGRAGGSYEAEAFF
>.|12|.|TRBJ2-5|TRBV19
TGTGCCAGTAGTATTCAAGACTCCACCCAGTACTTC
CASSIQDSTQYF
>TRBD2|18|.|TRBJ2-7|TRBV4-1
TGCGCCAGCAGCCAAAATTTGGGACTAGTCCTGCCAATCAACGAGCAGTACTTC
CASSQNLGLVLPINEQYF
>TRBD1|13|.|TRBJ2-5|TRBV9
TGTGCCGACCGACAGGGGAAAAAAGAGACCCAGTACTTC
CADRQGKKETQYF
>.|14|.|TRBJ1-1|TRBV3-1/TRBV3-2
TGTGCCAGCAGCCAAGCGGGAGGGATCACTGAAGCTTTCTTT
CASSQAGGITEAFF
>TRBD1|15|.|TRBJ1-2|TRBV19
TGTGCCAGTAGTTCCCGGACAGGGGGGGATTATGGCTACACCTTC
CASSSRTGGDYGYTF
>.|15|.|TRBJ2-3|TRBV5-4
TGTGCCAGCAGCTTGCGGGTTAAGGACACAGATACGCAGTATTTT
CASSLRVKDTDTQYF
>.|16|.|TRBJ1-5|TRBV7-9
TGTGCCAGCAGCTTAGGGGGGGAATATAGCAATCAGCCCCAGCATTTT
CASSLGGEYSNQPQHF
>.|14|.|TRBJ1-6|TRBV2
TGTGCCAGCAGCACCGACAGGATGGGTTCACCCCTCCACTTT
CASSTDRMGSPLHF
>.|12|once|TRBJ1-1|TRBV28
TGTGCCAGCAGTTCCCAGCCGGGGGTAGCTTTCTTT
CASSSQPGVAFF
>TRBD2|15|.|TRBJ2-1|TRBV18
TGTGCCAGCTCACCACCCCGGGAGGCGAACAATGAGCAGTTCTTC
CASSPPREANNEQFF
>TRBD1|15|.|TRBJ1-5|TRBV6-5
TGTGCCAGCAGTAGACAGGGGGGAGGGAATCAGCCCCAGCATTTT
CASSRQGGGNQPQHF
>.|13|few|TRBJ2-7|TRBV5-1
TGCGCCAGCAGCTTGGAACAGGGCTACGAGCAGTACTTC
CASSLEQGYEQYF
>TRBD1|11|.|TRBJ1-2|TRBV20-1
TGCAGTCCGGGACAGGGAGATGGCTACACCTTC
CSPGQGDGYTF
>.|13|.|TRBJ2-7|TRBV29-1
TGCAGCGCCACCCAGTGGCAGGGTTACGAGCAGTACTTC
CSATQWQGYEQYF
>.|15|.|TRBJ2-2|TRBV9
TGTGCCAGCAGCGTCTCAACAAAGAACACCGGGGAGCTGTTTTTT
CASSVSTKNTGELFF
>TRBD2|15|.|TRBJ2-1|TRBV5-6
TGTGCCAGCAGCTTCCCTAGCGGGGGGGCTAATGAGCAGTTCTTC
CASSFPSGGANEQFF
>.|21|once|TRBJ2-5|TRBV21-1
TGTGCCAGCAGCAAGGTCGGACTAGCTTTTAGCGGGGTGGATTTAGAAGAGACCCAGTACTTC
CASSKVGLAFSGVDLEETQYF
>TRBD1|14|once|TRBJ1-5|TRBV7-3
TGTGCCAGCAGCGCGACAGGGGGCAGCCAGCCCCAGCATTTT
CASSATGGSQPQHF
>TRBD2|14|.|TRBJ2-2|TRBV3-1/TRBV3-2
TGTGCCAGCAGCCTCGGACTAGCCGCCGGGGAGCTGTTTTTT
CASSLGLAAGELFF
>.|15|.|TRBJ1-2|TRBV7-8
TGTGCCAGCAGCCCCGATTCGGGGGGCTACTATGGCTACACCTTC
CASSPDSGGYYGYTF
>TRBD1|14|.|TRBJ1-1|TRBV5-4
TGTGCCAGCAGCTATACAGGGGCGAACACTGAAGCTTTCTTT
CASSYTGANTEAFF
>TRBD2|16|.|TRBJ2-7|TRBV10-3
TGTGCCATCAGTGGGGCGGGCGGGGGGCGTAACTACGAGCAGTACTTC
CAISGAGGGRNYEQYF